These 13 T cell receptor beta chains were sequenced from one sample in a study of blood T cell repertoires in COVID-19. Profiled with immunoSEQ multiplex PCR; TCRdb holds only in-frame clones, not every one. This repertoire shows some 340,000 clones, around 83% found once; its top ten account for 2.5% to 3%. Source material: peripheral blood. Receptors were obtained from a man aged 25 to 40 with active or convalescent COVID-19.

This clone came up a few times. This chain connects TRBV3-1 (or the pseudogene TRBV3-2) to TRBJ2-7; D not certain. This CDR3 contains 14 residues. V lost 1 base and J 2 bases, leaving 9 bases between the germline ends. CDR1 and CDR2 (germline): LGHDT, YNNKEL (reference sequence). The CDR3 region is CASSQVGQAYEQYF. The CDR3 nucleotides read TGTGCCAGCAGCCAAGTTGGGCAGGCCTACGAGCAGTACTTC.

V usage is TRBV5-4 and J usage is TRBJ2-2; D might be TRBD1 (5 bases). Germline loops: CDR1 SGHNT, CDR2 YYREEE (reference sequence). With 0 bases removed from V and 8 bases from J, the gap between germline ends came to 23 bases. This CDR3 is built from 18 residues. CDR3 bases: TGTGCCAGCAGCTTGGGGTTGGGGCAACTGAACGTTTATGGGGAGCTGTTTTTT. This gives the protein CASSLGLGQLNVYGELFF.

The chain recombines TRBV5-1 with TRBJ2-7, with a possible D match to TRBD2 (6 bases). The germline V gene has CDR1 SGHRS and CDR2 YFSETQ. The germline V and J ends were trimmed by 0 bases and 8 bases, with 15 bases remaining between them. The length of the CDR3 is 14 residues. The CDR3 nucleotides read TGCGCCAGCAGCTTGGGATGGTCGGGGGAAAAGCAGTACTTC. It specifies CASSLGWSGEKQYF.

The J gene is TRBJ2-1, the V gene TRBV7-3, with TRBD1 matching 8 bases. After removal of 6 bases from V and 9 bases from J, the junction contained 4 bases not matched to a gene. CDR3 length: 12 residues. The germline CDR1 and CDR2 sequences are SGHTA and FQGTGA. The CDR3 DNA sequence: TGTGCCAGCAGGTACCAGGGGGCTGAGCAGTTCTTC. Translated, it gives CASRYQGAEQFF. Variable domain in full (rest from reference TRBV7-3 and TRBJ2-1): GAGVSQTPSNKVTEKGKYVELRCDPISGHTALYWYRQSLGQGPEFLIYFQGTGAADDSGLPNDRFFAVRPEGSVSTLKIQRTERGDSAVYLCASRYQGAEQFFGPGTRLTVL.

The gene calls are TRBV6-5 and TRBJ1-4; 8 nucleotides match TRBD1. V was clipped by 7 bases and J by 6 bases; unmatched bases: 10. This CDR3 has 15 amino acids. Germline CDR1 reads MNHEY; CDR2 reads SVGAGI. Written as DNA, the CDR3 is TGTGCCAGCACCACATTCCGGGACAGGCATGAAAAACTGTTTTTT. Its translation is CASTTFRDRHEKLFF.

The CDR3 reads CASSEILAGGPYEQYF. In DNA, the CDR3 is TGTGCCAGCAGTGAAATACTAGCGGGAGGGCCTTACGAGCAGTACTTC. The V gene is TRBV27, the J gene TRBJ2-7, with 13 positions matching TRBD2. The CDR3 has 16 residues. Looked up from germline, CDR1 is MNHEY and CDR2 is SMNVEV (reference sequence). Trimming removed 5 bases from V and 4 bases from J; junction bases left unmatched: 8.

The chain is built from TRBV7-9 and TRBJ2-1; D uncertain. V was clipped by 3 bases and J by 12 bases, with 12 bases between them. CDR3 length: 12 amino acids. The germline gives CDR1 SEHNR, CDR2 FQNEAQ (reference sequence). The CDR3, as DNA: TGTGCCAGCAGCTTCGCCCAGCGCGGGCAGTTCTTC. Protein: CASSFAQRGQFF. Filled out from reference TRBV7-9 and TRBJ2-1, the complete variable domain reads DTGVSQNPRHKITKRGQNVTFRCDPISEHNRLYWYRQTLGQGPEFLTYFQNEAQLEKSRLLSDRFSAERPKGSFSTLEIQRTEQGDSAMYLCASSFAQRGQFFGPGTRLTVL.

V is TRBV19 and J is TRBJ1-2, with 8 bases fitting TRBD1. From germline, CDR1 is LNHDA and CDR2 SQIVND (reference sequence). This CDR3 has 14 amino acids. The V gene end was trimmed by 5 bases and the J gene end by 9 bases; junction bases not matched to a gene: 11. CDR3 DNA sequence: TGTGCCAGTAGTTCTCGGGACAGGAGAGCTAGCTACACCTTC. It codes for CASSSRDRRASYTF.

The rearrangement uses TRBV7-9 and TRBJ2-7, with 9 nucleotides matching TRBD1. The CDR3 covers 14 residues. Germline assignment: CDR1 SEHNR and CDR2 FQNEAQ (reference sequence). The junction had 8 bases not matched to a gene; V was cut back by 5 bases and J by 6 bases. The DNA for the CDR3 is TGTGCCAGCAGCCTCCGGGACAGGGATTCCGAGCAGTACTTC. Amino acid sequence: CASSLRDRDSEQYF.

The chain is built from TRBV27 and TRBJ2-2, with D hard to call. The CDR3 has 13 residues. Trimming stripped 6 bases from V and 6 bases from J, with 11 bases between. CDR1 is MNHEY and CDR2 is SMNVEV in the germline V gene (reference sequence). This chain's CDR3 is CASSNPIPGELFF. The DNA of the CDR3 is TGTGCCAGCAGCAACCCTATCCCCGGGGAGCTGTTTTTT.

The chain recombines TRBV2 with TRBJ2-2; the match to TRBD1 covers 7 bases. J gave up 4 bases and V 11 bases, and 7 bases lay outside the gene matches. There are 13 residues in the CDR3. Germline values: CDR1 SNHLY, CDR2 FYNNEI. CDR3 sequence (DNA): TGTGCCGTGAACAGGGGTGGCACCGGGGAGCTGTTTTTT. This codes for CAVNRGGTGELFF.

This clone showed up just once. The rearrangement joins TRBV7-2 to TRBJ2-2; unclear D gene. The V gene's germline CDR1 is SGHTA and CDR2 FQGNSA. This CDR3 has 15 amino acids. Between the trimmed V and J ends, which lost 3 bases and 5 bases, there was a span of 13 bases. CDR3 DNA sequence: TGTGCCAGCAGCTTCCCCCCCCTAGTAACCGGGGAGCTGTTTTTT. Translated: CASSFPPLVTGELFF.

CDR3 amino acids: CASSLNRDSNSPLHF. The CDR3 region has the DNA TGTGCCAGCTCACTTAACCGGGACAGCAATTCACCCCTCCACTTT. The rearrangement links TRBV18 to TRBJ1-6, with TRBD1 matching 7 bases. V trimming: 4 bases; J trimming: 7 bases; junction bases outside the gene matches: 7. In germline, CDR1 is KGHSH, CDR2 LQKENI. CDR3 length: 15 residues. Drawing the rest from reference TRBV18 and TRBJ1-6, the complete variable domain is NAGVMQNPRHLVRRRGQEARLRCSPMKGHSHVYWYRQLPEEGLKFMVYLQKENIIDESGMPKERFSAEFPKEGPSILRIQQVVRGDSAAYFCASSLNRDSNSPLHFGNGTRLTVT.